This T cell receptor beta chain was sequenced for a study of T cells in Graves' hyperthyroidism and ophthalmopathy. This clonotype came up many times. Its antigen remains unidentified. The CDR3 runs to 14 residues. The germline V gene has CDR1 SNHLY and CDR2 FYNNEI. V was shortened by 9 bases and J by 0 bases, with 14 bases between the two germline ends. Researchers amplified the TCR beta CDR3 regions from RNA transcripts. An initial round of RT-PCR targeting the TCR CDR3 relied on the HTBI primer set. TCRdb recomputed calls from the multiplex PCR reads with MiXCR, one row per CDR3 protein. The repertoire holds fewer than 200,000 distinct CDR3 sequences, 8% to 9.5% seen once, with around 20% in the top ten. General study results and limits: From stable hyperthyroidism, ophthalmopathy was separated by a 13 V-J model.

V usage is TRBV2 and J usage is TRBJ1-1; D gene ambiguous. The source is a young woman with Graves' hyperthyroidism that later progressed to Graves' ophthalmopathy. Sequences were obtained from blood. The CDR3 region is CASPLEQLNTEAFF. CDR3 nucleotides: TGTGCCAGTCCCCTGGAACAGTTGAACACTGAAGCTTTCTTT.